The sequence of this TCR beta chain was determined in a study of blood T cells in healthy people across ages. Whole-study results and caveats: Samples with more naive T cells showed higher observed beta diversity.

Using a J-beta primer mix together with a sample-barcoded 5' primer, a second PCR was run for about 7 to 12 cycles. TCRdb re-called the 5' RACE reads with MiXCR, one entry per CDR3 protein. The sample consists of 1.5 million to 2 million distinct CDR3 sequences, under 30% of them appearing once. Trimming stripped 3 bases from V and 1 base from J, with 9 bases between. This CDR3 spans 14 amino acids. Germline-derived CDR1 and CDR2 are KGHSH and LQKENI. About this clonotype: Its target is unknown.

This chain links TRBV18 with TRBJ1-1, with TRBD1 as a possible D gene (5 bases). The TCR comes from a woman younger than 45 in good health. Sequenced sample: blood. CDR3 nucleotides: TGTGCCAGCTCACCCCCGGGACGGAACACTGAAGCTTTCTTT. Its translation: CASSPPGRNTEAFF. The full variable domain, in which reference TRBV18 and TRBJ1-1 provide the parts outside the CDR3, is NAGVMQNPRHLVRRRGQEARLRCSPMKGHSHVYWYRQLPEEGLKFMVYLQKENIIDESGMPKERFSAEFPKEGPSILRIQQVVRGDSAAYFCASSPPGRNTEAFFGQGTRLTVV.